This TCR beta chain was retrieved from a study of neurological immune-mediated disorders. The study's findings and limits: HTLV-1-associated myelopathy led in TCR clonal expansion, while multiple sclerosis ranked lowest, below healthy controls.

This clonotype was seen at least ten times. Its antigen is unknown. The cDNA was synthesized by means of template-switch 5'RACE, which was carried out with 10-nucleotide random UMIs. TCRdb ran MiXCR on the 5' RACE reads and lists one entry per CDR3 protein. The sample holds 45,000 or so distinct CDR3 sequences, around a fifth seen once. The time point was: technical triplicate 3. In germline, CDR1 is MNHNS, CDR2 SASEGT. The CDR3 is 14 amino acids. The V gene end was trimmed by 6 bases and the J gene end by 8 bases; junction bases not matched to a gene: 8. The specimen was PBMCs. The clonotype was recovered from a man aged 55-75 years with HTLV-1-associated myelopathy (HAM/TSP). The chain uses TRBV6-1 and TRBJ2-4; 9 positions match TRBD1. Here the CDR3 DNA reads TGTGCCAGCAGCAAACAGGGGGCGCGGGACATTCAGTACTTC. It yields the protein CASSKQGARDIQYF.